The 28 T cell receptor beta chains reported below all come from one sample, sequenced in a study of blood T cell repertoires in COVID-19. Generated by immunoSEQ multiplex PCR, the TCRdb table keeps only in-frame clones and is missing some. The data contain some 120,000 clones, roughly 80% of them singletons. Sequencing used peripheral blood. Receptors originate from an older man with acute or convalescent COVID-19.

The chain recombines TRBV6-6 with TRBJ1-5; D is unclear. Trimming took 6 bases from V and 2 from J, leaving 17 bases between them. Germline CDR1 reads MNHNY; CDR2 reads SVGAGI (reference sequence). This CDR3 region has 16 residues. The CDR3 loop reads CASSPRTAGGNQPQHF. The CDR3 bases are TGTGCCAGCAGCCCGAGGACTGCCGGGGGCAATCAGCCCCAGCATTTT.

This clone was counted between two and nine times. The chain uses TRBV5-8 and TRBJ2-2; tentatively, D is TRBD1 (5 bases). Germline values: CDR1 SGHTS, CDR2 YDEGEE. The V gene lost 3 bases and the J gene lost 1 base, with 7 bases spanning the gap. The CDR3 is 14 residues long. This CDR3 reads CASSSGLNTGELFF. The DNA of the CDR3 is TGTGCCAGCAGCTCAGGGCTGAACACCGGGGAGCTGTTTTTT. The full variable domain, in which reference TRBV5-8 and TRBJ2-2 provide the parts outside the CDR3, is EAGVTQSPTHLIKTRGQQATLRCSPISGHTSVYWYQQALGLGLQFLLWYDEGEERNRGNFPPRFSGRQFPNYSSELNVNALELEDSALYLCASSSGLNTGELFFGEGSRLTVL.

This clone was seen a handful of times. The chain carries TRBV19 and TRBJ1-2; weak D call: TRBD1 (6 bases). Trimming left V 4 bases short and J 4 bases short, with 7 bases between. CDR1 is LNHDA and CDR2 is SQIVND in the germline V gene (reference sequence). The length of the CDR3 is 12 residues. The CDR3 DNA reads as TGTGCCAGTAGTAAGGACAGCTATGGCTACACCTTC. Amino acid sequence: CASSKDSYGYTF.

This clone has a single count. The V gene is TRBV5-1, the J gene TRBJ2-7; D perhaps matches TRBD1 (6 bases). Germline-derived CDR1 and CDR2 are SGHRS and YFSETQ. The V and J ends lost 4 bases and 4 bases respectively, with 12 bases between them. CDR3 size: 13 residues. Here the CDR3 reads CASSLSQGYEQYF. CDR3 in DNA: TGCGCCAGCAGCCTTTCACAGGGTTACGAGCAGTACTTC.

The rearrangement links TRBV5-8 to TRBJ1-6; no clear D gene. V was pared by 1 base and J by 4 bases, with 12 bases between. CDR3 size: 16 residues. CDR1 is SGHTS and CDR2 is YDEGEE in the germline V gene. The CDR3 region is CASSLFSGSYNSPLHF. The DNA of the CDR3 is TGTGCCAGCAGCTTGTTCTCGGGATCGTATAATTCACCCCTCCACTTT.

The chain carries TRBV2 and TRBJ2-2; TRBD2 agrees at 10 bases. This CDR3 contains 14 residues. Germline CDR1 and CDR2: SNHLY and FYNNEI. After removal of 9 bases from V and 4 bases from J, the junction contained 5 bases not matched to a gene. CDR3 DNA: TGTGCCAGACAATTAGCGGGGGGCACCGGGGAGCTGTTTTTT. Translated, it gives CARQLAGGTGELFF. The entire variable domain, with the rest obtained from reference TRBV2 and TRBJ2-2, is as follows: EPEVTQTPSHQVTQMGQEVILRCVPISNHLYFYWYRQILGQKVEFLVSFYNNEISEKSEIFDDQFSVERPDGSNFTLKIRSTKLEDSAMYFCARQLAGGTGELFFGEGSRLTVL.

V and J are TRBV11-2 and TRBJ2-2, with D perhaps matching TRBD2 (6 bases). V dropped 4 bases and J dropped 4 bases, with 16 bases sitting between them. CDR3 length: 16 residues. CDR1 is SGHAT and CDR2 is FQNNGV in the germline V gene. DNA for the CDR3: TGTGCCAGCAGCTCTGGGGGAGGTGGGGGCACCGGGGAGCTGTTTTTT. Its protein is CASSSGGGGGTGELFF.

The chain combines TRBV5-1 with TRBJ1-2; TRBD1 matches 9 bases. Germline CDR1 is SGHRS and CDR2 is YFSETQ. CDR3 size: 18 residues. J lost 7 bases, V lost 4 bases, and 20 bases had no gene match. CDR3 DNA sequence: TGCGCCAGCAGCGGACAGGGGCTCTGGCAGAAAGAAGGTTTTGGCTACACCTTC. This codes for CASSGQGLWQKEGFGYTF. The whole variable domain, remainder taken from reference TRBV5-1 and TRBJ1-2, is KAGVTQTPRYLIKTRGQQVTLSCSPISGHRSVSWYQQTPGQGLQFLFEYFSETQRNKGNFPGRFSGRQFSNSRSEMNVSTLELGDSALYLCASSGQGLWQKEGFGYTFGSGTRLTVV.

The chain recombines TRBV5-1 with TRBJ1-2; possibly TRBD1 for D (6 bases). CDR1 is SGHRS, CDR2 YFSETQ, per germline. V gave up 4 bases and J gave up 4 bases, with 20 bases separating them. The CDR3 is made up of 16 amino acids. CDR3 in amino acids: CASSKGDSPGPYGYTF. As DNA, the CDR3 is TGCGCCAGCAGCAAGGGGGATTCCCCGGGCCCCTATGGCTACACCTTC.

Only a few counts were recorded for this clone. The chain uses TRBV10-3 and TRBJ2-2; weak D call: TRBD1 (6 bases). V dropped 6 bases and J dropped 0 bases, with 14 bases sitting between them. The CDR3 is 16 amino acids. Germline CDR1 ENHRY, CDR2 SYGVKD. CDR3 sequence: CAIRETRQANTGELFF. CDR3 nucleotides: TGTGCCATCAGGGAGACAAGACAGGCGAACACCGGGGAGCTGTTTTTT.

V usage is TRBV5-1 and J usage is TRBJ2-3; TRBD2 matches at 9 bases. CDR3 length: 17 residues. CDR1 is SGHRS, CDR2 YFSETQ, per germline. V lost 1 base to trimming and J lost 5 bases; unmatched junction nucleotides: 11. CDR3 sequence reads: CASSLRSGSGGQDTQYF. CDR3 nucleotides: TGCGCCAGCAGCTTGCGGTCTGGTAGCGGGGGACAAGATACGCAGTATTTT.

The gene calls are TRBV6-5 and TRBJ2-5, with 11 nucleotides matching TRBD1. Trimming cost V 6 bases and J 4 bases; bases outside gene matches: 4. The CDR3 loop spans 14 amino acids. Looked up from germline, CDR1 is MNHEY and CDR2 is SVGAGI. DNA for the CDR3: TGTGCCAGCAGGAGGGACAGGGGGACAGAGACCCAGTACTTC. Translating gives CASRRDRGTETQYF.

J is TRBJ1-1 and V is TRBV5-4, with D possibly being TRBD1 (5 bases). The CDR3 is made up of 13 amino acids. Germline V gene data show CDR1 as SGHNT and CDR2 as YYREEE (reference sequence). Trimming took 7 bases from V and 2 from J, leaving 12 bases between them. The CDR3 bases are TGTGCCAGCGGGACTGAATTAAACACTGAAGCTTTCTTT. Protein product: CASGTELNTEAFF.

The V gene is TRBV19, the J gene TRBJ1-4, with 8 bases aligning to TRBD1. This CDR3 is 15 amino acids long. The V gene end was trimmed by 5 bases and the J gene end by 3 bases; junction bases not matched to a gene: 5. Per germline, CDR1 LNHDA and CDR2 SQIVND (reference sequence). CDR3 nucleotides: TGTGCCAGTAGTGTGGACAGGGTATCTAATGAAAAACTGTTTTTT. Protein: CASSVDRVSNEKLFF. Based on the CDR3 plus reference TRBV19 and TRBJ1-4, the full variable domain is DGGITQSPKYLFRKEGQNVTLSCEQNLNHDAMYWYRQDPGQGLRLIYYSQIVNDFQKGDIAEGYSVSREKKESFPLTVTSAQKNPTAFYLCASSVDRVSNEKLFFGSGTQLSVL.

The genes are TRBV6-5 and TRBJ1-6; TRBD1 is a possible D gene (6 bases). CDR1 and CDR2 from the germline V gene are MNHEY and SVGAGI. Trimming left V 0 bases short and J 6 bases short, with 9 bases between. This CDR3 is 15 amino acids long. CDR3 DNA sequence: TGTGCCAGCAGTTACTCGGCAGGGGCTAATTCACCCCTCCACTTT. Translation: CASSYSAGANSPLHF.

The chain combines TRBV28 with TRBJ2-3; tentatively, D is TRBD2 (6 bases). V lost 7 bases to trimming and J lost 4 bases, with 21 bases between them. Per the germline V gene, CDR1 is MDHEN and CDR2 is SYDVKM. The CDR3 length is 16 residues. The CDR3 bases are TGTGCCAGCACCCTAGGAGGGCTAGCAGGTGCAGATACGCAGTATTTT. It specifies CASTLGGLAGADTQYF.

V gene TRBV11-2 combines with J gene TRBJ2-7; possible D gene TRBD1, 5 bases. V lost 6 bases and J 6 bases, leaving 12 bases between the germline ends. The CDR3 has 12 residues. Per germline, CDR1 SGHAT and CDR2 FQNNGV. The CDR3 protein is CASSFQGSEQYF. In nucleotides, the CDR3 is TGTGCCAGCAGTTTCCAGGGTTCCGAGCAGTACTTC.

The CDR3 loop is CASSQRVLGHQPQHF. The DNA for the CDR3 is TGTGCCAGCAGCCAGCGCGTTTTAGGCCATCAGCCCCAGCATTTT. This sequence joins TRBV13 and TRBJ1-5; D call uncertain. CDR3 length: 15 amino acids. Trimming took 5 bases from V and 5 from J, leaving 16 bases between them. CDR1 is PRHDT and CDR2 is FYEKMQ in the germline V gene (reference sequence).

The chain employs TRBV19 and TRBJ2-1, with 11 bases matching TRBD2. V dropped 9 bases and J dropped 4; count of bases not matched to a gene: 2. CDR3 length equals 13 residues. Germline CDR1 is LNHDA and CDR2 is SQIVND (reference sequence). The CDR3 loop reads CASRLAGYNEQFF. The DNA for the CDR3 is TGTGCCAGCAGACTAGCGGGGTACAATGAGCAGTTCTTC.

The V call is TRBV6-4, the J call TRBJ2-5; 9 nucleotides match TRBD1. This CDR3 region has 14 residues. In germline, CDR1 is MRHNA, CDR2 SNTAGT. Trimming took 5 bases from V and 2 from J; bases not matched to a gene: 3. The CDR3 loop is CASSQTGGQETQYF. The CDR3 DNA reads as TGTGCCAGCAGTCAGACAGGGGGACAAGAGACCCAGTACTTC.

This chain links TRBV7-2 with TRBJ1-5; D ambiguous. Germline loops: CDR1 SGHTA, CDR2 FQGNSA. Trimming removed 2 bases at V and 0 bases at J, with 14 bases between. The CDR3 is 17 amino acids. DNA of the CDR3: TGTGCCAGCAGCTTATCTGTAGTACAGTCTAGCAATCAGCCCCAGCATTTT. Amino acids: CASSLSVVQSSNQPQHF.

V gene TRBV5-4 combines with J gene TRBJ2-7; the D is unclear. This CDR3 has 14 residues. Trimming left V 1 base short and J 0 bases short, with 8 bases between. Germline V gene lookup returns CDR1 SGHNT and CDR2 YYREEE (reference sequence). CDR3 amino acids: CASSLRVTSYEQYF. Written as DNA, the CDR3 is TGTGCCAGCAGCTTGAGAGTCACCTCCTACGAGCAGTACTTC.

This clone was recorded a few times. The chain's CDR3 is CASSFRGGAAYNEQFF. Written as DNA, the CDR3 is TGCGCCAGCAGTTTTCGCGGGGGGGCCGCCTACAATGAGCAGTTCTTC. The chain couples TRBV5-1 to TRBJ2-1; 9 nucleotides align to TRBD2. Germline assignment: CDR1 SGHRS and CDR2 YFSETQ. Germline trimming cut 5 bases from V and 2 bases from J; bases unmatched to any gene: 8. The CDR3 sequence is 16 residues long.

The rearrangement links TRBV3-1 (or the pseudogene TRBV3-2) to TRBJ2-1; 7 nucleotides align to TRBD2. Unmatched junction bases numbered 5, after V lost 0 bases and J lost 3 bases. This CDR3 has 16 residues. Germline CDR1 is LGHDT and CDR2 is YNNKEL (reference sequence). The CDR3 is CASSQEDGGYYNEQFF. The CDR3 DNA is TGTGCCAGCAGCCAAGAAGACGGGGGGTACTACAATGAGCAGTTCTTC.

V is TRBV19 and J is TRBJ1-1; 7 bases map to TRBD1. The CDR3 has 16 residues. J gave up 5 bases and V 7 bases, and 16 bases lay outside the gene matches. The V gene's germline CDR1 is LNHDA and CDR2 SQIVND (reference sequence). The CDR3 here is CASTLDRVFIRTEAFF. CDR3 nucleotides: TGTGCCAGTACCCTCGACAGGGTTTTTATAAGAACTGAAGCTTTCTTT.

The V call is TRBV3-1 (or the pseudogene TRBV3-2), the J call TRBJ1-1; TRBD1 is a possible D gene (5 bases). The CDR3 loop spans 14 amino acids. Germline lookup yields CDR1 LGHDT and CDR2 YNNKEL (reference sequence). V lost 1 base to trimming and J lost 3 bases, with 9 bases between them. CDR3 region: CASSQAVGHTEAFF. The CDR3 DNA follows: TGTGCCAGCAGCCAAGCTGTGGGGCACACTGAAGCTTTCTTT.

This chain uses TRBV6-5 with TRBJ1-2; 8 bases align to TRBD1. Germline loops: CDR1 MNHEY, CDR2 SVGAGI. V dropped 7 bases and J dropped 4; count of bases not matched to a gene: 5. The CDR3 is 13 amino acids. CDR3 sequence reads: CASNVGQGYGYTF. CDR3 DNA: TGTGCCAGCAATGTTGGACAGGGCTATGGCTACACCTTC.

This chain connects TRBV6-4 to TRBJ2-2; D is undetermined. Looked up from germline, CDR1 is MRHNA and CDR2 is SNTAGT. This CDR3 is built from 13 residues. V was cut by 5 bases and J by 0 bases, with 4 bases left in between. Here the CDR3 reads CASSTANTGELFF. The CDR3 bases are TGTGCCAGCAGTACAGCGAACACCGGGGAGCTGTTTTTT.